This TCR beta chain was recorded in a study of tumor-infiltrating lymphocytes in primary liver carcinoma. Using a constant-region primer together with ProtoScript II reverse transcriptase, TCR beta cDNA was made from roughly 540 ng of total RNA. Each TCR beta library was derived from three nested multiplex PCR rounds that employed slightly modified ARM-PCR. Each CDR3 protein is one row after TCRdb ran MiXCR on the multiplex PCR reads. The repertoire includes under 45,000 distinct CDR3 sequences, about three quarters of them detected once, and about a fifth sits in the top ten. For this clonotype: The missing conserved phenylalanine or tryptophan at the end of this CDR3 makes a read error likely.

Total RNA and DNA came together from roughly 20-30 mg of bulk tissue without cell sorting. The receptor was isolated from a man aged 40-49 years with primary liver carcinoma and hepatitis B virus infection. The material sequenced was liver tumor tissue from sampling region 2. Subset denoted: tumor region T2, inferior pole.

This CDR3 reads CTSSQDNSETQYL. The CDR3 bases are TGTACCAGCAGCCAAGATAATTCCGAGACCCAGTACCTC. The chain has TRBV14 and TRBJ2-5; no firm D call. The germline gives CDR1 SGHDN, CDR2 FVKESK. The CDR3 spans 13 residues.